These 26 T cell receptor beta chains were all obtained from the same sample, sequenced in a study of T cells after somatic rescue of genetic block. Measured with immunoSEQ multiplex PCR; TCRdb has only the in-frame clones, and not every one. The table includes over 95,000 clones, just over 90% detected once. The source material was peripheral blood mononuclear cells (PBMCs). The source of these receptors is a woman between 18 and 30 years old.

CDR3: CASSHRENTEAFF. The CDR3 DNA reads TGTGCCAGCAGTCACAGGGAGAACACTGAAGCTTTCTTT. The chain joins TRBV6-1 to TRBJ1-1; tentatively, D is TRBD1 (6 bases). Germline loops: CDR1 MNHNS, CDR2 SASEGT. The CDR3 totals 13 residues. V was trimmed by 5 bases and J by 1 base, leaving 8 bases between them.

Concerning this clone itself: One end of the junction varies from germline; a read error may be responsible. The chain links TRBV18 to TRBJ2-2; tentatively, D is TRBD2 (6 bases). This CDR3 has 13 residues. Germline CDR1 reads KGHSH; CDR2 reads LQKENI. The CDR3 sequence: CASSLDSGGVLFF. The CDR3 nucleotides read TGTGCCAGCTCACTAGACTCCGGCGGGGTGCTGTTTTTT.

This clone was seen a single time. The chain links TRBV21-1 to TRBJ1-2; TRBD1 is the table's D call and was not checked against the DNA. TRBV21-1 is classified as a pseudogene. This CDR3 contains 14 residues. The chain's CDR3 is CASSLQGFWDGYTF. CDR3 nucleotides: TGTGCCAGCAGCTTACAGGGTTTTTGGGATGGCTACACCTTC.

This clone was seen only a few times. V gene TRBV18 combines with J gene TRBJ1-2, with D maybe TRBD1 (5 bases). CDR3 length: 13 residues. V was trimmed by 5 bases and J by 3 bases, leaving 10 bases between them. Looked up from germline, CDR1 is KGHSH and CDR2 is LQKENI. The CDR3 here is CASSAREDYGYTF. DNA for the CDR3: TGTGCCAGCTCAGCCAGGGAGGACTATGGCTACACCTTC.

V and J are TRBV7-3 and TRBJ2-1, with D unclear. The CDR3 sequence is 13 residues long. Germline V CDR1 and CDR2: SGHTA, FQGTGA. Trimming cost V 2 bases and J 7 bases, with 9 bases left between them. DNA for the CDR3: TGTGCCAGCAGCTTACTTCAGTCGAATGAGCAGTTCTTC. It translates to CASSLLQSNEQFF.

This rearrangement joins TRBV5-1 to TRBJ1-1, with D uncertain. Germline V gene data show CDR1 as SGHRS and CDR2 as YFSETQ. The CDR3 has 13 residues. Trimming pared 0 bases from V and 1 base from J, leaving 4 bases between. The CDR3 is CASSLDRNTEAFF. The CDR3 coding sequence is TGCGCCAGCAGCTTGGACAGGAACACTGAAGCTTTCTTT.

The chain carries TRBV7-8 and TRBJ1-4; 9 bases align to TRBD1. There are 19 residues in the CDR3. The junction had 11 bases not matched to a gene; V was cut back by 3 bases and J by 0 bases. The V gene's germline CDR1 is SGHVS and CDR2 FQNEAQ. The CDR3 loop reads CASSLGQGGRSATNEKLFF. In nucleotides, the CDR3 is TGTGCCAGCAGCTTGGGACAGGGCGGTCGTTCGGCAACTAATGAAAAACTGTTTTTT.

The chain has TRBV7-9 and TRBJ1-1; tentative D call: TRBD1 (6 bases). V was shortened by 5 bases and J by 5 bases, with 18 bases between the two germline ends. Per the germline V gene, CDR1 is SEHNR and CDR2 is FQNEAQ (reference sequence). The CDR3 sequence is 15 residues long. CDR3 nucleotides: TGTGCCAGCAGCCCCCCGACAGGAGGGGGTACTGAAGCTTTCTTT. It yields the protein CASSPPTGGGTEAFF.

The V and J genes are TRBV6-1 and TRBJ2-2, with D perhaps being TRBD1 or TRBD2 (5 bases each). The CDR3 length is 15 residues. Trimming removed 2 bases from V and 4 bases from J, with 11 bases in between. The germline V gene encodes CDR1 MNHNS and CDR2 SASEGT. The CDR3 coding sequence is TGTGCCAGCAGTGAAATGGGGACGGGCACCGGGGAGCTGTTTTTT. Translating it yields CASSEMGTGTGELFF.

This clone was counted between two and nine times. The chain couples TRBV6-5 to TRBJ2-7; 8 bases match TRBD1. Trimming removed 4 bases from V and 7 bases from J; junction bases left unmatched: 12. The CDR3 loop spans 15 amino acids. Germline assignment: CDR1 MNHEY and CDR2 SVGAGI. The CDR3 DNA follows: TGTGCCAGCAGTTCCCCCGGGACAGGTGTGGTGGAGCAGTACTTC. Its protein product is CASSSPGTGVVEQYF.

V gene TRBV29-1 combines with J gene TRBJ2-7, with 9 nucleotides matching TRBD1. Trimming at V came to 6 bases and at J to 5 bases, leaving 11 bases not matched to a gene. Germline CDR1 is SQVTM and CDR2 is ANQGSEA. The CDR3 covers 14 residues. The DNA of the CDR3 is TGCAGCGTGACAAAGAGGACAGGGGAAGACGAGCAGTACTTC. This codes for CSVTKRTGEDEQYF.

The rearrangement uses TRBV6-6 and TRBJ2-5; D gene unclear. V was clipped by 4 bases and J by 5 bases, with 11 bases between them. The CDR3 is made up of 13 amino acids. The germline V gene has CDR1 MNHNY and CDR2 SVGAGI (reference sequence). The CDR3: CASSLEVLETQYF. For the CDR3, the DNA is TGTGCCAGCAGTTTAGAGGTGTTGGAGACCCAGTACTTC.

The chain employs TRBV4-3 and TRBJ1-6; D gene ambiguous. The CDR3 is made up of 14 amino acids. Germline CDR1 LGHNA, CDR2 YSLEER. The V end was cut by 0 bases, the J end by 7 bases, with 7 bases between. The CDR3 reads CASSQDSQNSPLHF. The CDR3 DNA reads TGCGCCAGCAGCCAAGATTCTCAGAATTCACCCCTCCACTTT.

The chain links TRBV9 to TRBJ1-1, with D uncertain. CDR1 is SGDLS and CDR2 is YYNGEE in the germline V gene. This CDR3 spans 14 amino acids. Trimming shortened V by 6 bases and J by 4 bases, and 16 bases separated the two germline ends. The CDR3 DNA reads as TGTGCCAGCACCCCGGCCAGGTTGGGCACTGAAGCTTTCTTT. This translates into CASTPARLGTEAFF. The complete variable domain, with remaining parts taken from reference TRBV9 and TRBJ1-1, reads DSGVTQTPKHLITATGQRVTLRCSPRSGDLSVYWYQQSLDQGLQFLIQYYNGEERAKGNILERFSAQQFPDLHSELNLSSLELGDSALYFCASTPARLGTEAFFGQGTRLTVV.

This clone was counted a single time. The rearrangement joins TRBV7-9 to TRBJ1-4; tentative D call: TRBD1 (5 bases). The CDR3 runs to 14 residues. V was shortened by 0 bases and J by 8 bases, with 10 bases between the two germline ends. From germline, CDR1 is SEHNR and CDR2 FQNEAQ (reference sequence). The CDR3 loop reads CASSLAGVSEKLFF. The CDR3 DNA reads TGTGCCAGCAGCTTAGCAGGGGTGAGCGAAAAACTGTTTTTT.

V and J are TRBV7-2 and TRBJ1-2, with a tentative D call TRBD1 (6 bases). V was pared by 2 bases and J by 1 base, with 17 bases between. The CDR3 runs 17 residues. Germline CDR1 and CDR2: SGHTA and FQGNSA. CDR3 DNA sequence: TGTGCCAGCAGCTTAATGGGACAACGGGGCTATAACTATGGCTACACCTTC. Translating it yields CASSLMGQRGYNYGYTF.

The chain has TRBV19 and TRBJ2-1; 12 positions match TRBD2. The CDR3 extends over 17 amino acids. V dropped 3 bases and J dropped 6; count of bases not matched to a gene: 9. CDR1 and CDR2 (germline): LNHDA, SQIVND (reference sequence). CDR3 sequence reads: CASSMVLAGGPGNEQFF. The CDR3 coding sequence is TGTGCCAGTAGTATGGTGCTAGCGGGGGGGCCGGGCAATGAGCAGTTCTTC.

The chain joins TRBV6-5 to TRBJ2-3, with unresolved D. Trimming left V 0 bases short and J 0 bases short, with 10 bases between. The CDR3 runs to 16 residues. CDR1 is MNHEY and CDR2 is SVGAGI in the germline V gene. DNA of the CDR3: TGTGCCAGCAGTTACTCGCGGTACACTAGCACAGATACGCAGTATTTT. Protein product: CASSYSRYTSTDTQYF.

This chain connects TRBV7-6 to TRBJ1-2; 7 bases align to TRBD1. This CDR3 has 13 residues. Germline V gene data show CDR1 as SGHVS and CDR2 as FNYEAQ. With 4 bases clipped from V and 4 bases from J, the junction kept 3 bases outside the gene matches. This CDR3 is CASSSDRLYGYTF. CDR3 nucleotides: TGTGCCAGCAGCTCGGACAGGCTCTATGGCTACACCTTC.

The V call is TRBV7-2, the J call TRBJ1-5; D unclear. The V gene lost 2 bases and the J gene lost 7 bases, with 6 bases spanning the gap. The CDR3 extends over 12 amino acids. The germline gives CDR1 SGHTA, CDR2 FQGNSA. The CDR3 region is CASSLQLQPQHF. The CDR3 bases are TGTGCCAGCAGCTTACAATTGCAGCCCCAGCATTTT.

This chain uses TRBV19 with TRBJ1-1; 7 nucleotides agree with TRBD1. Trimming took 6 bases from V and 1 from J; bases not matched to a gene: 14. CDR3 size: 17 residues. Germline CDR1 LNHDA, CDR2 SQIVND (reference sequence). CDR3 bases: TGTGCCAGTAGAGAGGGGGCGAACTGGGCCGAGAACACTGAAGCTTTCTTT. Translating gives CASREGANWAENTEAFF.

This chain connects TRBV27 to TRBJ2-5; TRBD1 agrees at 9 bases. Germline V gene lookup returns CDR1 MNHEY and CDR2 SMNVEV (reference sequence). CDR3 length equals 13 residues. V was pared by 10 bases and J by 5 bases, with 8 bases of the junction left unmatched. CDR3 sequence: CATRRTGVETQYF. The CDR3 DNA reads TGTGCCACCCGTCGGACAGGGGTCGAGACCCAGTACTTC.

This chain links TRBV6-1 with TRBJ2-1; a weak D match, TRBD2 (6 bases). V dropped 4 bases and J dropped 1 base, with 11 bases sitting between them. Germline CDR1 reads MNHNS; CDR2 reads SASEGT. This CDR3 is 15 amino acids long. The CDR3 nucleotides are TGTGCCAGCAGTGGCCGACTAGTATCCTACAATGAGCAGTTCTTC. Protein: CASSGRLVSYNEQFF.

The chain employs TRBV5-1 and TRBJ1-1; D ambiguous. The CDR3 is 15 amino acids. Looked up from germline, CDR1 is SGHRS and CDR2 is YFSETQ. The ends were cut back, 0 bases at V and 4 bases at J, with 13 bases in the middle. This CDR3 reads CASSLALGRFTEAFF. DNA of the CDR3: TGCGCCAGCAGCTTGGCCCTGGGCAGGTTCACTGAAGCTTTCTTT.

The chain has TRBV27 and TRBJ2-1; TRBD2 aligns across 11 bases. With V trimmed by 4 bases and J by 8 bases, 7 bases remained unmatched. The CDR3 totals 15 residues. CDR1 is MNHEY and CDR2 is SMNVEV in the germline V gene (reference sequence). The CDR3 region is CASSYRTSGLDEQFF. Written as DNA, the CDR3 is TGTGCCAGCAGTTATCGGACTAGCGGGCTCGATGAGCAGTTCTTC.

This chain links TRBV5-1 with TRBJ2-2; 14 nucleotides agree with TRBD2. The trim removed 4 bases at V and 6 bases at J, leaving 8 bases unmatched. CDR1 and CDR2 from the germline V gene are SGHRS and YFSETQ. The CDR3 has 17 residues. CDR3 region: CASSQGLAGAPAGELFF. The CDR3 DNA reads TGCGCCAGCAGCCAGGGACTAGCGGGGGCCCCCGCCGGGGAGCTGTTTTTT.